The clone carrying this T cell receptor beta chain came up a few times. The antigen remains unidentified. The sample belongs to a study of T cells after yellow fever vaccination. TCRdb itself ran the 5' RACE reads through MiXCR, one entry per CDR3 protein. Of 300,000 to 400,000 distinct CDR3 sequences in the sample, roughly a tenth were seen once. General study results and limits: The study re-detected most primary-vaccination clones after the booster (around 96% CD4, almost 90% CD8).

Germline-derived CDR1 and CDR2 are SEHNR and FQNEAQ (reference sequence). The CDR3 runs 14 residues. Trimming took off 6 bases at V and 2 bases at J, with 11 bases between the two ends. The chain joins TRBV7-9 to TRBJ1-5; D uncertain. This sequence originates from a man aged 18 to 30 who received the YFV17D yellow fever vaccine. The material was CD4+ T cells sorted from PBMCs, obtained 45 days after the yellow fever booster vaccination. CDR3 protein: CASSSITGNQPQHF. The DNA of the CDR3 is TGTGCCAGCAGTTCCATAACCGGCAATCAGCCCCAGCATTTT.